This T cell receptor (beta chain) was retrieved from a study of blood T cell repertoires in COVID-19. Whole-study context: In each case, the material was cDNA or gDNA derived from T cells, B-cell-depleted T cells, or PBMCs.

Assay: immunoSEQ multiplex PCR; the TCRdb copy retains only in-frame clones and omits some. Of approximately 130,000 clones in the sample, under 85% are singletons; the top ten hold 15% to 20%. Deletions cut 0 bases from V and 5 bases from J, with 11 bases between. The V gene's germline CDR1 is SGHKS and CDR2 YYEKEE (reference sequence). This CDR3 has 14 amino acids. Recovered participants had two consecutive negative NP/OP PCR tests, healthcare professional clearance, or symptom resolution. The chain has TRBV5-5 and TRBJ2-5; D is ambiguous. Sequencing was carried out using PBMCs or T cells enriched from blood (not recorded which). The origin of this receptor is a man aged 30-40 years who had recovered from COVID-19. The CDR3 coding sequence is TGTGCCAGCAGCTTGGCGGGTTCGGTGGAGACCCAGTACTTC. This translates into CASSLAGSVETQYF.